Each of the 23 T cell receptor beta chains below was sequenced from the same sample in a study of long-term antiretroviral therapy in people with HIV (dated by TCRdb to between 2020 and 2023). Sequencing of the TRB variable region was done with the immunoSEQ hsTCRB v3.0 assay at survey level resolution. The source is immuneACCESS, and TCRdb retained only in-frame sequences with V and J called. Part of the clones is not carried over; for the studies checked, unresolved V genes explain less than half of this, and the remainder is unexplained. In this sample the table shows under 30,000 clones, about 80% of which occur a single time. Clones ranked in the top ten supply roughly 7.2% of the sample. Material: unsorted PBMCs, obtained 0.3 years after starting antiretroviral therapy. Receptor source: a man aged 40-50 years with HIV.

The chain recombines TRBV6-6 with TRBJ2-7; tentative D call: TRBD2 (5 bases). The CDR3 is 11 residues long. CDR1 and CDR2 (germline): MNHNY, SVGAGI (reference sequence). V was shortened by 5 bases and J by 3 bases, with 5 bases between the two germline ends. The CDR3 DNA reads as TGTGCCAGCAGTGGGAGCTACGAGCAGTACTTC. This encodes CASSGSYEQYF.

The chain combines TRBV5-1 with TRBJ2-2, with 8 positions matching TRBD1. The CDR3 totals 15 residues. Germline loops: CDR1 SGHRS, CDR2 YFSETQ. V shed 9 bases, J shed 7 bases, and the junction held 14 bases outside the gene matches. CDR3: CATKDRDPLSGELFF. The DNA for the CDR3 is TGCGCCACCAAGGACAGGGACCCCCTTAGCGGGGAGCTGTTTTTT.

The rearrangement uses TRBV7-2 and TRBJ2-5; the match to TRBD2 covers 10 bases. The CDR3 has 14 amino acids. Trimming cost V 1 base and J 7 bases; bases outside gene matches: 3. Germline CDR1 reads SGHTA; CDR2 reads FQGNSA. For the CDR3, the DNA is TGTGCCAGCAGCTTAGAGCGGGGGGGCGCGACCCAGTACTTC. Encoded protein: CASSLERGGATQYF.

The CDR3 reads CASSDFDEEGNTQYF. CDR3 DNA sequence: TGCGCCAGCAGTGATTTTGACGAGGAGGGAAATACGCAGTATTTT. V gene TRBV10-1 combines with J gene TRBJ2-3, with D perhaps TRBD2 (6 bases). Trimming removed 3 bases at V and 7 bases at J, with 17 bases between. Germline CDR1 and CDR2: WNHNN and SYGVQD (reference sequence). The CDR3 loop spans 15 amino acids.

The rearrangement uses TRBV15 and TRBJ1-2; D gene ambiguous. The CDR3 spans 15 residues. V was clipped by 3 bases and J by 0 bases, with 11 bases between them. CDR1 is LNHNV, CDR2 YYDKDF, per germline (reference sequence). CDR3 region: CATSSGSSANYGYTF. CDR3 in DNA: TGTGCCACCAGCAGTGGGAGCAGCGCTAACTATGGCTACACCTTC. The entire variable domain, with the rest obtained from reference TRBV15 and TRBJ1-2, is as follows: DAMVIQNPRYQVTQFGKPVTLSCSQTLNHNVMYWYQQKSSQAPKLLFHYYDKDFNNEADTPDNFQSRRPNTSFCFLDIRSPGLGDTAMYLCATSSGSSANYGYTFGSGTRLTVV.

The CDR3 sequence: CASSSQGVPHEQYF. In DNA, the CDR3 is TGTGCCAGTAGTTCACAGGGGGTCCCCCACGAGCAGTACTTC. The J gene is TRBJ2-7, the V gene TRBV19, with TRBD1 identical over 8 bases. CDR1 is LNHDA, CDR2 SQIVND, per germline (reference sequence). After removal of 5 bases from V and 5 bases from J, the junction contained 8 bases not matched to a gene. This CDR3 spans 14 amino acids.

This chain connects TRBV7-9 to TRBJ2-1; 9 positions agree with TRBD2. J lost 6 bases, V lost 5 bases, and 8 bases had no gene match. This CDR3 has 15 residues. CDR1 is SEHNR and CDR2 is FQNEAQ in the germline V gene (reference sequence). The CDR3 loop reads CASSPGTSPSNEQFF. CDR3 bases: TGTGCCAGCAGCCCAGGGACTAGCCCGTCCAATGAGCAGTTCTTC. Full variable domain (outside the CDR3, taken from reference TRBV7-9 and TRBJ2-1): DTGVSQNPRHKITKRGQNVTFRCDPISEHNRLYWYRQTLGQGPEFLTYFQNEAQLEKSRLLSDRFSAERPKGSFSTLEIQRTEQGDSAMYLCASSPGTSPSNEQFFGPGTRLTVL.

The count of this clone is one. The chain carries TRBV11-2 and TRBJ2-1; 8 bases are a match to TRBD2. V gave up 3 bases and J gave up 10 bases; unmatched junction bases: 11. The CDR3 is 15 amino acids. Germline CDR1 and CDR2: SGHAT and FQNNGV. The chain's CDR3 is CASSFTSGSSREQFF. CDR3 coding DNA: TGTGCCAGCAGCTTCACCAGCGGGAGCTCCCGGGAGCAGTTCTTC.

The sample holds a few counts of this clone. The J gene is TRBJ2-7, the V gene TRBV5-6, with 10 bases lining up with TRBD1. V shed 0 bases, J shed 7 bases, and the junction held 10 bases outside the gene matches. This CDR3 contains 16 residues. CDR1 is SGHDT and CDR2 is YYEEEE in the germline V gene. The CDR3 coding sequence is TGTGCCAGCAGCTTGGATTACTTAGACAGGGGGCATGAGCAGTACTTC. It codes for CASSLDYLDRGHEQYF. The complete variable domain, with remaining parts taken from reference TRBV5-6 and TRBJ2-7, reads DAGVTQSPTHLIKTRGQQVTLRCSPKSGHDTVSWYQQALGQGPQFIFQYYEEEERQRGNFPDRFSGHQFPNYSSELNVNALLLGDSALYLCASSLDYLDRGHEQYFGPGTRLTVT.

CDR3 bases: TGCGCCAGCAGAAGCCTAGCGGGGGGCACAGATACGCAGTATTTT. Translated: CASRSLAGGTDTQYF. V gene TRBV5-1 combines with J gene TRBJ2-3; TRBD2 aligns across 10 bases. The CDR3 sequence is 15 residues long. The germline gives CDR1 SGHRS, CDR2 YFSETQ. J lost 1 base, V lost 5 bases, and 4 bases had no gene match.

The gene calls are TRBV11-2 and TRBJ1-1; perhaps TRBD1 as D (5 bases). Trimming removed 1 base from V and 2 bases from J, with 11 bases in between. The CDR3 has 15 amino acids. The germline gives CDR1 SGHAT, CDR2 FQNNGV. CDR3 DNA sequence: TGTGCCAGCAGCTTAGTCGGGGGTCTTAACACTGAAGCTTTCTTT. Protein product: CASSLVGGLNTEAFF. Filled out from reference TRBV11-2 and TRBJ1-1, the complete variable domain reads EAGVAQSPRYKIIEKRQSVAFWCNPISGHATLYWYQQILGQGPKLLIQFQNNGVVDDSQLPKDRFSAERLKGVDSTLKIQPAKLEDSAVYLCASSLVGGLNTEAFFGQGTRLTVV.

The chain joins TRBV5-4 to TRBJ2-2; D is undetermined. The CDR3 runs to 14 residues. Germline CDR1 and CDR2: SGHNT and YYREEE (reference sequence). V lost 0 bases and J 0 bases, leaving 3 bases between the germline ends. The CDR3 region is CASSLVANTGELFF. DNA of the CDR3: TGTGCCAGCAGCTTGGTCGCGAACACCGGGGAGCTGTTTTTT. Full variable domain (remainder filled in from reference TRBV5-4 and TRBJ2-2): ETGVTQSPTHLIKTRGQQVTLRCSSQSGHNTVSWYQQALGQGPQFIFQYYREEENGRGNFPPRFSGLQFPNYSSELNVNALELDDSALYLCASSLVANTGELFFGEGSRLTVL.

This clone turned up a few times. The V and J genes are TRBV27 and TRBJ1-1; D remains unclear. CDR3 length: 14 amino acids. From germline, CDR1 is MNHEY and CDR2 SMNVEV (reference sequence). Trimming took off 5 bases at V and 0 bases at J, with 10 bases between the two ends. The CDR3 DNA reads as TGTGCCAGCAGTCTACAGCGATTGAACACTGAAGCTTTCTTT. Its protein is CASSLQRLNTEAFF.

This clone was detected once. The chain uses TRBV5-5 and TRBJ2-7; TRBD1 aligns across 7 bases. V trimming: 4 bases; J trimming: 0 bases; junction bases outside the gene matches: 10. The CDR3 is 16 amino acids. From germline, CDR1 is SGHKS and CDR2 YYEKEE (reference sequence). CDR3 bases: TGTGCCAGCAGCGTTACCGGGACAGCCAGCTCCTACGAGCAGTACTTC. Translation gives CASSVTGTASSYEQYF.

A word on this clone: Compared with germline, one end of the junction differs, possibly owing to a read error. This rearrangement joins TRBV7-2 to TRBJ2-5, with D perhaps TRBD2 (6 bases). There are 13 residues in the CDR3. Looked up from germline, CDR1 is SGHTA and CDR2 is FQGNSA. CDR3 in DNA: TGTGCCACCAGCCCTGGAGGGGCAGAGACCCAGTACTTC. It specifies CATSPGGAETQYF.

The rearrangement joins TRBV5-8 to TRBJ1-1, with D tentatively TRBD1 (6 bases). Trimming removed 2 bases at V and 1 base at J, with 15 bases between. This CDR3 has 16 amino acids. Germline-derived CDR1 and CDR2 are SGHTS and YDEGEE. The CDR3 loop reads CASSLLGAGGNTEAFF. DNA for the CDR3: TGTGCCAGCAGCTTACTGGGGGCCGGAGGGAACACTGAAGCTTTCTTT.

The J gene is TRBJ1-2, the V gene TRBV9; perhaps TRBD1 as D (6 bases). The V end was cut by 2 bases, the J end by 0 bases, with 14 bases between. This CDR3 region has 16 residues. Germline assignment: CDR1 SGDLS and CDR2 YYNGEE. The CDR3 region has the DNA TGTGCCAGCAGCGTCTCTGGGCAGGGGACTAACTATGGCTACACCTTC. Protein sequence: CASSVSGQGTNYGYTF.

The V call is TRBV27, the J call TRBJ2-3; the D gene could be TRBD1 or TRBD2 (5 bases each). The CDR3 is 15 amino acids. The V end lost 6 bases, the J end lost 0 bases, and 13 bases lay between the germline ends. The germline CDR1 and CDR2 sequences are MNHEY and SMNVEV (reference sequence). CDR3 residues: CASRLRGLSTDTQYF. The CDR3 DNA reads as TGTGCCAGCAGGTTACGGGGCCTCAGCACAGATACGCAGTATTTT.

The chain recombines TRBV7-2 with TRBJ2-7, with TRBD1 identical over 7 bases. CDR3 length: 14 residues. V lost 4 bases, J lost 3 bases, and 6 bases stayed unmatched. Germline V gives CDR1 SGHTA, CDR2 FQGNSA. The CDR3 loop is CASSSRQGNYEQYF. In DNA form, the CDR3 reads TGTGCCAGCAGCTCTAGACAGGGAAACTACGAGCAGTACTTC.

This chain joins TRBV18 and TRBJ1-2; TRBD1 matches at 8 bases. The CDR3 sequence is 17 residues long. V dropped 3 bases and J dropped 4; count of bases not matched to a gene: 13. Germline V gene data show CDR1 as KGHSH and CDR2 as LQKENI. The CDR3 spells CASSPGTGKLSSYGYTF. The CDR3 DNA reads TGTGCCAGCTCACCCGGGACAGGAAAACTCTCTAGCTATGGCTACACCTTC.

The sample holds a few counts of this clone. J is TRBJ2-1 and V is TRBV2; D is uncertain. Germline CDR1 reads SNHLY; CDR2 reads FYNNEI. There are 10 residues in the CDR3. Trimming took 3 bases from V and 8 from J, leaving 2 bases between them. The DNA of the CDR3 is TGTGCCAGCAGTGATTATGAGCAGTTCTTC. This encodes CASSDYEQFF.

The genes are TRBV7-7 and TRBJ2-5; 8 nucleotides agree with TRBD1. The ends lost 5 bases at V and 5 bases at J; junction bases unmatched: 7. CDR3 length: 14 residues. Germline lookup yields CDR1 SSHAT and CDR2 FNYEAQ (reference sequence). CDR3 DNA: TGTGCCAGCAGCCCGACAGGGGATGGGGAGACCCAGTACTTC. Translation gives CASSPTGDGETQYF.

The CDR3 reads CAWTPIPGIRATEAFF. The CDR3 nucleotides are TGTGCCTGGACCCCTATTCCCGGGATCAGGGCCACTGAAGCTTTCTTT. The chain recombines TRBV30 with TRBJ1-1; TRBD1 might be the D (5 bases). This CDR3 comprises 16 residues. V shed 4 bases and J shed 4 bases, with 22 bases lying between them. Germline lookup yields CDR1 GTSNPN and CDR2 SVGIG (reference sequence).